The sequence of this T cell receptor beta chain was determined in a study of post-analysis software for immune sequencing data. Turning to the study itself: Progressive-relapsing, secondary progressive and relapsing-remitting multiple sclerosis were among the disease courses included.

Whole-study findings and limits: In multiple sclerosis, normalized Chao1 diversity was significantly below that of controls. The F measure placed samples prepared in the same batch into strongly shared clusters. The five TRBV segments detected at higher frequency in patients than in controls included TRBV5-6, TRBV5-1 and TRBV20-1.

A word on this clonotype: Its matching antigen is unknown.

This CDR3 has 14 residues. V gave up 4 bases and J gave up 8 bases; unmatched junction bases: 7. Germline V gene data show CDR1 as LGHNA and CDR2 as YNFKEQ. Carried by the TCR beta cDNA libraries were unique molecular identifiers. TCRdb re-called the PCR reads with MiXCR, one entry per CDR3 protein. Of around 710,000 distinct CDR3 sequences listed, around 45% are singletons. The chain employs TRBV4-2 and TRBJ2-4, with 8 nucleotides matching TRBD1. The sample comprised blood. This sequence was found in a girl aged 5 to 17 with multiple sclerosis. Written as DNA, the CDR3 is TGTGCCAGCAGCCCTGACAGGGGATGGGACATTCAGTACTTC. Translating it yields CASSPDRGWDIQYF.